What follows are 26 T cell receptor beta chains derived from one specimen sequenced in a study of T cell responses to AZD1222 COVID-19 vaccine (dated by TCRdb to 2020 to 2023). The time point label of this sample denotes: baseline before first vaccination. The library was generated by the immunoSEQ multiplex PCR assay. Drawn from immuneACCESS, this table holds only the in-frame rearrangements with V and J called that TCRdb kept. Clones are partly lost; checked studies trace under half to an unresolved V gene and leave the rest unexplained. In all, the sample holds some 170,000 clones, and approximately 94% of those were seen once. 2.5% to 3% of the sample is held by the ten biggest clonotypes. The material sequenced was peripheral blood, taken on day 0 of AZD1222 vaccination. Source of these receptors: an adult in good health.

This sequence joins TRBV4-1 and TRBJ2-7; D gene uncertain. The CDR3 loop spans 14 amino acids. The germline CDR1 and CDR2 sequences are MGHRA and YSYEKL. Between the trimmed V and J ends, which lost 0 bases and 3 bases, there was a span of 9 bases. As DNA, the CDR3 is TGCGCCAGCAGCCAAGATCAATCCGGCTACGAGCAGTACTTC. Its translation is CASSQDQSGYEQYF.

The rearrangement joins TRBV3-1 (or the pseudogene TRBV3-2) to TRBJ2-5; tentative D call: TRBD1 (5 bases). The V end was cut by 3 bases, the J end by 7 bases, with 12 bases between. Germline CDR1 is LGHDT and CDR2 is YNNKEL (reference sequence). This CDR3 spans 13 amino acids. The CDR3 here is CASSQGLPGTQYF. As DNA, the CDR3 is TGTGCCAGCAGCCAGGGGCTCCCCGGGACCCAGTACTTC.

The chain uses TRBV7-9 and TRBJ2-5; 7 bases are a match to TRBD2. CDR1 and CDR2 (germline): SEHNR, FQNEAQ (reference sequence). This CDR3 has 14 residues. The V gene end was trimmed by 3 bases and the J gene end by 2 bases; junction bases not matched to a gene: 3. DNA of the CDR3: TGTGCCAGCAGCTTTCTAGCGGCACAAGAGACCCAGTACTTC. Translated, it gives CASSFLAAQETQYF.

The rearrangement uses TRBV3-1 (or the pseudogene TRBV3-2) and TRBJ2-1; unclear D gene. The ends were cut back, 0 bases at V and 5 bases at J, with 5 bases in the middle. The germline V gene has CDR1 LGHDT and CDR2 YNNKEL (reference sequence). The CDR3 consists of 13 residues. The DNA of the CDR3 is TGTGCCAGCAGCCAAGATTGGAACAATGAGCAGTTCTTC. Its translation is CASSQDWNNEQFF.

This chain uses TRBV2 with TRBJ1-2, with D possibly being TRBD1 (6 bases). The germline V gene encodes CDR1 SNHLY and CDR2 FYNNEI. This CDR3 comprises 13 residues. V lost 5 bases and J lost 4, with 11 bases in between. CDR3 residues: CASSRTAAYGYTF. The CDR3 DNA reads TGTGCCAGCAGTCGGACAGCCGCCTATGGCTACACCTTC.

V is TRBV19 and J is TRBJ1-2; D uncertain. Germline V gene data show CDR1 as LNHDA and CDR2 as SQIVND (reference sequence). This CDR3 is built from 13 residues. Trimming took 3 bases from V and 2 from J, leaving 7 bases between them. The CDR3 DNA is TGTGCCAGTAGTATCACGGTGAACTATGGCTACACCTTC. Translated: CASSITVNYGYTF.

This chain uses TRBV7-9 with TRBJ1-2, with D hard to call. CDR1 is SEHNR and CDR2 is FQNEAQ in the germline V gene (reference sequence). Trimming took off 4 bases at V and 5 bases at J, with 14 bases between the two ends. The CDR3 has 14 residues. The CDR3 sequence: CASSSVRAGYGYTF. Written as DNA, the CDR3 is TGTGCCAGCAGCTCAGTTCGGGCAGGATATGGCTACACCTTC.

CDR3 region: CASTPLDRAYYGYTF. The CDR3 DNA reads as TGTGCCAGCACCCCACTGGACAGGGCTTACTATGGCTACACCTTC. The V call is TRBV7-9, the J call TRBJ1-2; 8 nucleotides agree with TRBD1. Germline V gene lookup returns CDR1 SEHNR and CDR2 FQNEAQ (reference sequence). Trimming at V came to 7 bases and at J to 3 bases, leaving 10 bases not matched to a gene. CDR3 length equals 15 residues. The complete variable domain, with remaining parts taken from reference TRBV7-9 and TRBJ1-2, reads DTGVSQNPRHKITKRGQNVTFRCDPISEHNRLYWYRQTLGQGPEFLTYFQNEAQLEKSRLLSDRFSAERPKGSFSTLEIQRTEQGDSAMYLCASTPLDRAYYGYTFGSGTRLTVV.

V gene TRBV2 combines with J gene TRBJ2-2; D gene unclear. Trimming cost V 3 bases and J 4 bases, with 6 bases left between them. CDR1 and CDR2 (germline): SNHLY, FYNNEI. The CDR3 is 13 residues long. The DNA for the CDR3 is TGTGCCAGCAGTGAGGGTATCACCGGGGAGCTGTTTTTT. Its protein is CASSEGITGELFF.

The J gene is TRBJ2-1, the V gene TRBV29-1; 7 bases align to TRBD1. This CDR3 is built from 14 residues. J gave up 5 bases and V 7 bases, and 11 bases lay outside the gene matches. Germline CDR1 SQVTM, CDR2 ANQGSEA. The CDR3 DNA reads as TGCAGCGCTAGGGGGCGAGGGTGGGACAATGAGCAGTTCTTC. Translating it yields CSARGRGWDNEQFF.

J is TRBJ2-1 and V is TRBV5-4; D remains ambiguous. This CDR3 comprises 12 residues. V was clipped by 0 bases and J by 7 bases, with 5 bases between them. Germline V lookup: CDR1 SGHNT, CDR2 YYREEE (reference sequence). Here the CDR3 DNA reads TGTGCCAGCAGCTTGGACCCAAATGAGCAGTTCTTC. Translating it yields CASSLDPNEQFF.

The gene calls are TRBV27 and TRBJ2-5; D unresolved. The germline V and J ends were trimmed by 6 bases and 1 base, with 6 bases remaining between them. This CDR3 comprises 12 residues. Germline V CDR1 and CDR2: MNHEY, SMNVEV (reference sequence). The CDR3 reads CASSRPQETQYF. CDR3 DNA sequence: TGTGCCAGCAGCCGCCCCCAAGAGACCCAGTACTTC.

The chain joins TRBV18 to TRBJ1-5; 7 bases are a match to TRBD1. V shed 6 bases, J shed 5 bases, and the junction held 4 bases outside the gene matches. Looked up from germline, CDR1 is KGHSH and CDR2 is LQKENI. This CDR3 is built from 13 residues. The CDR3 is CASSLDRDQPQHF. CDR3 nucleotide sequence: TGTGCCAGCTCCCTCGACAGGGATCAGCCCCAGCATTTT.

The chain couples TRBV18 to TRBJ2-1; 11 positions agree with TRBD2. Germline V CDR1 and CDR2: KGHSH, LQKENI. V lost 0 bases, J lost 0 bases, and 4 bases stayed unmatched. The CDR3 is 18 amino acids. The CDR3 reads CASSPPRGLADSYNEQFF. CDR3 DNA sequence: TGTGCCAGCTCACCACCAAGGGGACTAGCGGACTCCTACAATGAGCAGTTCTTC. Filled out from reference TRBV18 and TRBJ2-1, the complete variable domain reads NAGVMQNPRHLVRRRGQEARLRCSPMKGHSHVYWYRQLPEEGLKFMVYLQKENIIDESGMPKERFSAEFPKEGPSILRIQQVVRGDSAAYFCASSPPRGLADSYNEQFFGPGTRLTVL.

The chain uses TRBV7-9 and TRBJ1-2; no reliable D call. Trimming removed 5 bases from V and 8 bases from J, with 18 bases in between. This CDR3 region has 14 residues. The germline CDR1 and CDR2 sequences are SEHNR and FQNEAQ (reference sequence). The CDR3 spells CASSATQRVGGYTF. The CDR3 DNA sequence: TGTGCCAGCAGCGCCACCCAGAGAGTAGGAGGCTACACCTTC.

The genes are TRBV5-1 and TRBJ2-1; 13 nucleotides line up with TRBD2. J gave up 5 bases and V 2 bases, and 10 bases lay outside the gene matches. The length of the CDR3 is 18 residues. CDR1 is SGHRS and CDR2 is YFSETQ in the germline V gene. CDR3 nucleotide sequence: TGCGCCAGCAGCTTTAAACGGACTAGCGGGAGTATCAACAATGAGCAGTTCTTC. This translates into CASSFKRTSGSINNEQFF.

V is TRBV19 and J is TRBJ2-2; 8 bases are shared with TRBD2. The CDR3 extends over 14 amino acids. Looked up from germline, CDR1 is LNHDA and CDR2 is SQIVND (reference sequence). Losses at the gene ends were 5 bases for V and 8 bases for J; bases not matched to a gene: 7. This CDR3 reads CASSQGGRSGELFF. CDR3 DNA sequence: TGTGCCAGTAGTCAAGGCGGGAGGTCGGGGGAGCTGTTTTTT.

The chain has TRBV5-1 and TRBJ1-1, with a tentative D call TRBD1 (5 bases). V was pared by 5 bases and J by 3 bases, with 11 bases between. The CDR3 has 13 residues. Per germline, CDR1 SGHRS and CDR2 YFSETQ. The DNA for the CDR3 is TGCGCCAGCAGGCTGACAGAATACACTGAAGCTTTCTTT. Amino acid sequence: CASRLTEYTEAFF.

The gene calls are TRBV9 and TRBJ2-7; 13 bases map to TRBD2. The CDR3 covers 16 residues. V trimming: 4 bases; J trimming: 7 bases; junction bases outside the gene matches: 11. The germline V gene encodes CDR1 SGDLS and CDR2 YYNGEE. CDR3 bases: TGTGCCAGCAGCCAAGCAAGGACTAGCGGGAGTGAGGAGCAGTACTTC. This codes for CASSQARTSGSEEQYF. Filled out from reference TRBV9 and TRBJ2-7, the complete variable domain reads DSGVTQTPKHLITATGQRVTLRCSPRSGDLSVYWYQQSLDQGLQFLIQYYNGEERAKGNILERFSAQQFPDLHSELNLSSLELGDSALYFCASSQARTSGSEEQYFGPGTRLTVT.

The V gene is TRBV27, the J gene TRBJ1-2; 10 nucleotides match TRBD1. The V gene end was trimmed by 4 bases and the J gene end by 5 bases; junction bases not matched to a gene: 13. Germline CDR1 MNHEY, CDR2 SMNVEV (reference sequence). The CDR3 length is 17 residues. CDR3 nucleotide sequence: TGTGCCAGCAGTTCCTATCCCCAACCGGGACAGGGGTATGGCTACACCTTC. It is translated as CASSSYPQPGQGYGYTF.

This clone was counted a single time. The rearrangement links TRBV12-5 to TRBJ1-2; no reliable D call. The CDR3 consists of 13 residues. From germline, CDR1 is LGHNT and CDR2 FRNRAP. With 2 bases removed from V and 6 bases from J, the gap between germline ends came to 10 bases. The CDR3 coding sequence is TGTGCTAGTGGTTTGCTCCCAGCTCATGGCTACACCTTC. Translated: CASGLLPAHGYTF. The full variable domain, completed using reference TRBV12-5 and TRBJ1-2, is DARVTQTPRHKVTEMGQEVTMRCQPILGHNTVFWYRQTMMQGLELLAYFRNRAPLDDSGMPKDRFSAEMPDATLATLKIQPSEPRDSAVYFCASGLLPAHGYTFGSGTRLTVV.

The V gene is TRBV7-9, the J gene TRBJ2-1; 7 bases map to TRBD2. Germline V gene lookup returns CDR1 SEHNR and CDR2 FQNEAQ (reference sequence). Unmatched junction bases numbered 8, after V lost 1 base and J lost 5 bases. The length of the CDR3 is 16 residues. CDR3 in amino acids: CASSLGDGRMNNEQFF. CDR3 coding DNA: TGTGCCAGCAGCTTAGGGGACGGGAGGATGAACAATGAGCAGTTCTTC.

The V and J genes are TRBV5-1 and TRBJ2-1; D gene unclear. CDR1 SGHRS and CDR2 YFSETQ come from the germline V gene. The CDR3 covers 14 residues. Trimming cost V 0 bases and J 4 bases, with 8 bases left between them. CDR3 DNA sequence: TGCGCCAGCAGCTTGGGAGGCTGGTACAATGAGCAGTTCTTC. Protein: CASSLGGWYNEQFF.

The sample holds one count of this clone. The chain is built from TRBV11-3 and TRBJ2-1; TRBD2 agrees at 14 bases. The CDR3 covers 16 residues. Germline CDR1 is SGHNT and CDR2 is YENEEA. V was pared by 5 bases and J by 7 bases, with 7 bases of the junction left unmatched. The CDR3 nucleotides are TGTGCCAGCAGCCCGGGGACTAGCGGGAGAAGGAATGAGCAGTTCTTC. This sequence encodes CASSPGTSGRRNEQFF.

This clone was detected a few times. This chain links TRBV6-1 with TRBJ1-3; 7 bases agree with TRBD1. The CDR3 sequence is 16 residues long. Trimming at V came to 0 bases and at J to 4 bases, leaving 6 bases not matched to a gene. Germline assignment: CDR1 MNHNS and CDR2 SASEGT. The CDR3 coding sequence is TGTGCCAGCAGTGAAGCCGGGACAGCGGGGGGAAACACCATATATTTT. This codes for CASSEAGTAGGNTIYF.

The CDR3 nucleotides read TGTGCCAGCAGCTTGGGTCTTACTAGCGGATACACAGATACGCAGTATTTT. This encodes CASSLGLTSGYTDTQYF. The chain recombines TRBV5-6 with TRBJ2-3, with 8 positions matching TRBD2. Germline V CDR1 and CDR2: SGHDT, YYEEEE. Losses at the gene ends were 0 bases for V and 2 bases for J; bases not matched to a gene: 8. CDR3 size: 17 residues.